Described below is a single TCR beta chain sequence and its context. Its antigen remains unidentified. Germline loops: CDR1 SGHDN, CDR2 FVKESK. The CDR3 spans 13 residues. V was pared by 0 bases and J by 8 bases, with 11 bases between. The data belong to a study of cytomegalovirus exposure and HLA in healthy donors. Study details: Early release data held around 82 million unique TCRs from HLA-typed donors. Study-level findings and limits: Association of a missense DCLRE1C variant with TCR beta V- and J-gene trimming was reported in a later analysis. Reports indicate that TCR beta sequences accurately predicted the HLA-A and HLA-B alleles of most subjects.

A multiplex PCR was run with 60 Vbeta primers and 13 Jbeta primers. Using immunoSEQ multiplex PCR, the repertoire was profiled, and TCRdb retains in-frame clones only, with some absent. The data contain roughly 150,000 clones, about 68% of them singletons. The chain carries TRBV14 and TRBJ2-7; maybe TRBD2 (5 bases). The sequence came from a human donor in good health. Sequences were obtained from PBMCs. In nucleotides, the CDR3 is TGTGCCAGCAGCCAAGATAGGACTCGGCAGCAGTACTTC. It encodes CASSQDRTRQQYF.